Presented here are 24 T cell receptor beta chains from one specimen sequenced in a study of cytomegalovirus exposure and HLA in healthy donors. TCRdb keeps only in-frame clones here, not all; method: immunoSEQ multiplex PCR. The top ten hold 1.4% of the sample, which has about 140,000 clones, approximately 84% seen once. Sequencing was done on a sample of PBMCs. The receptor set was obtained from a woman in her 30s in good health and CMV-seronegative.

The chain is built from TRBV5-6 and TRBJ2-6; TRBD1 aligns across 8 bases. Germline V gene lookup returns CDR1 SGHDT and CDR2 YYEEEE. The J segment lost 1 base and the V segment lost 4 bases, leaving 13 bases of the junction unmatched. The CDR3 contains 19 residues. The DNA of the CDR3 is TGTGCCAGCAGCCCAGTCGGGGCAGGGGGCTTATCTGGGGCCAACGTCCTGACTTTC. As protein: CASSPVGAGGLSGANVLTF.

This chain uses TRBV5-6 with TRBJ2-5, with a possible D match to TRBD2 (6 bases). Trimming shortened V by 5 bases and J by 5 bases, and 22 bases separated the two germline ends. Germline V gives CDR1 SGHDT, CDR2 YYEEEE. CDR3 size: 16 residues. The CDR3, as DNA: TGTGCCAGCAGAACTACCCTAGCGACATACGAGGAGACCCAGTACTTC. It encodes CASRTTLATYEETQYF.

The CDR3 spells CASSQFRQSSYEQYF. In DNA, the CDR3 is TGTGCCAGCAGCCAATTTCGACAGAGCTCGTACGAGCAGTACTTC. The rearrangement uses TRBV14 and TRBJ2-7; weak D call: TRBD1 (5 bases). The CDR3 is 15 residues long. V lost 2 bases, J lost 4 bases, and 15 bases lay in between. Looked up from germline, CDR1 is SGHDN and CDR2 is FVKESK. Full variable domain (rest looked up from reference TRBV14 and TRBJ2-7): EAGVTQFPSHSVIEKGQTVTLRCDPISGHDNLYWYRRVMGKEIKFLLHFVKESKQDESGMPNNRFLAERTGGTYSTLKVQPAELEDSGVYFCASSQFRQSSYEQYFGPGTRLTVT.

The V gene is TRBV11-2, the J gene TRBJ2-6, with a possible D match to TRBD1 (6 bases). The CDR3 is 18 amino acids. V was shortened by 5 bases and J by 0 bases, with 17 bases between the two germline ends. Germline CDR1 is SGHAT and CDR2 is FQNNGV. The CDR3 coding sequence is TGTGCCAGCAGCCCCCGGTGGACAGTAACCTCTGGGGCCAACGTCCTGACTTTC. Translated, it gives CASSPRWTVTSGANVLTF. The variable domain in full, with the rest retrieved from reference TRBV11-2 and TRBJ2-6, is EAGVAQSPRYKIIEKRQSVAFWCNPISGHATLYWYQQILGQGPKLLIQFQNNGVVDDSQLPKDRFSAERLKGVDSTLKIQPAKLEDSAVYLCASSPRWTVTSGANVLTFGAGSRLTVL.

The chain carries TRBV5-1 and TRBJ1-4; 9 nucleotides align to TRBD1. V was pared by 4 bases and J by 8 bases, with 12 bases of the junction left unmatched. CDR1 and CDR2 from the germline V gene are SGHRS and YFSETQ. The CDR3 length is 16 residues. CDR3 sequence reads: CASSLTPGTGFEKLFF. The CDR3 nucleotides read TGCGCCAGCAGCCTAACCCCCGGGACAGGGTTCGAAAAACTGTTTTTT.

The chain is built from TRBV7-8 and TRBJ2-1; D is undetermined. V shed 3 bases and J shed 0 bases, with 9 bases lying between them. Germline V gene data show CDR1 as SGHVS and CDR2 as FQNEAQ. The CDR3 sequence is 15 residues long. The CDR3 DNA sequence: TGTGCCAGCAGCTTGCTCCTAAGCTCCTACAATGAGCAGTTCTTC. Protein product: CASSLLLSSYNEQFF.

V gene TRBV18 combines with J gene TRBJ2-7; TRBD1 might be the D (5 bases). Germline V CDR1 and CDR2: KGHSH, LQKENI. Trimming removed 6 bases from V and 2 bases from J, with 14 bases in between. The CDR3 totals 14 residues. The CDR3, as DNA: TGTGCCAGCTCGCAGGGCGACAGAACCTACGAGCAGTACTTC. It specifies CASSQGDRTYEQYF.

In DNA form, the CDR3 reads TGTGCCAGCAGCTTGGCAGGGGGGTCCTATAATTCACCCCTCCACTTT. As protein: CASSLAGGSYNSPLHF. J is TRBJ1-6 and V is TRBV7-2, with TRBD1 matching 7 bases. Per the germline V gene, CDR1 is SGHTA and CDR2 is FQGNSA. V lost 3 bases and J lost 1; bases outside the gene matches: 3. The CDR3 sequence is 16 residues long.

The chain uses TRBV2 and TRBJ2-1; 9 bases match TRBD2. The V gene's germline CDR1 is SNHLY and CDR2 FYNNEI. The CDR3 spans 12 residues. Trimming cost V 6 bases and J 6 bases; bases outside gene matches: 0. Here the CDR3 reads CASRLAGNEQFF. The DNA for the CDR3 is TGTGCCAGCAGACTAGCGGGCAATGAGCAGTTCTTC.

The V gene is TRBV18, the J gene TRBJ2-7; TRBD1 aligns across 7 bases. Germline V gives CDR1 KGHSH, CDR2 LQKENI. J was trimmed by 10 bases and V by 2 bases; bases with no gene match: 17. The CDR3 totals 16 residues. CDR3: CASSPSEVGDSSEQYF. CDR3 DNA: TGTGCCAGCTCACCAAGTGAGGTAGGGGACAGCTCAGAACAGTACTTC.

The rearrangement joins TRBV4-2 to TRBJ2-3, with D tentatively TRBD2 (5 bases). This CDR3 has 13 residues. Germline values: CDR1 LGHNA, CDR2 YNFKEQ. With 3 bases removed from V and 6 bases from J, the gap between germline ends came to 10 bases. CDR3 nucleotide sequence: TGTGCCAGCAGCCAGTCCCCGGGGGATACGCAGTATTTT. Translated, it gives CASSQSPGDTQYF.

This clone was seen more than once but under ten times. The chain uses TRBV6-1 and TRBJ2-6; possible D gene TRBD1, 5 bases. The germline CDR1 and CDR2 sequences are MNHNS and SASEGT. The germline V and J ends were trimmed by 4 bases and 0 bases, with 10 bases remaining between them. This CDR3 has 16 residues. CDR3 loop: CASSVDSNSGANVLTF. The CDR3 region has the DNA TGTGCCAGCAGTGTTGACAGTAACTCTGGGGCCAACGTCCTGACTTTC.

The chain joins TRBV5-1 to TRBJ2-1; TRBD2 might be the D (6 bases). This CDR3 spans 15 amino acids. V gave up 5 bases and J gave up 2 bases, with 14 bases separating them. From germline, CDR1 is SGHRS and CDR2 YFSETQ. The CDR3 coding sequence is TGCGCCAGCAGTTCCCTCGGGACTGCCTACAATGAGCAGTTCTTC. The encoded protein is CASSSLGTAYNEQFF.

J is TRBJ1-2 and V is TRBV6-1, with a weak D call TRBD1 (6 bases). From germline, CDR1 is MNHNS and CDR2 SASEGT. The CDR3 spans 12 residues. Trimming took 5 bases from V and 5 from J, leaving 9 bases between them. CDR3 in DNA: TGTGCCAGCAGTTGGACAGCATATGGCTACACCTTC. The encoded protein is CASSWTAYGYTF.

This rearrangement joins TRBV5-1 to TRBJ1-1; tentative D call: TRBD1 (6 bases). Trimming removed 6 bases from V and 1 base from J, with 13 bases in between. The CDR3 runs to 14 residues. Germline CDR1 reads SGHRS; CDR2 reads YFSETQ. CDR3: CASTRQVGNTEAFF. CDR3 in DNA: TGCGCCAGCACTCGACAGGTGGGGAACACTGAAGCTTTCTTT.

In this sample, this clone turned up once. The chain is built from TRBV4-2 and TRBJ2-2; possibly TRBD2 for D (5 bases). Germline CDR1 is LGHNA and CDR2 is YNFKEQ. V was cut by 0 bases and J by 3 bases, with 8 bases left in between. The CDR3 spans 15 residues. The CDR3 DNA reads as TGTGCCAGCAGCCAAGATGGGAGTCACACCGGGGAGCTGTTTTTT. It translates to CASSQDGSHTGELFF.

The gene calls are TRBV11-2 and TRBJ1-6; TRBD1 matches at 7 bases. The germline CDR1 and CDR2 sequences are SGHAT and FQNNGV. After removal of 0 bases from V and 0 bases from J, the junction contained 8 bases not matched to a gene. The CDR3 length is 19 residues. This CDR3 is CASSLEIQGKGSYNSPLHF. The CDR3 coding sequence is TGTGCCAGCAGCTTAGAGATACAGGGGAAGGGCTCCTATAATTCACCCCTCCACTTT. The variable domain in full, with the rest retrieved from reference TRBV11-2 and TRBJ1-6, is EAGVAQSPRYKIIEKRQSVAFWCNPISGHATLYWYQQILGQGPKLLIQFQNNGVVDDSQLPKDRFSAERLKGVDSTLKIQPAKLEDSAVYLCASSLEIQGKGSYNSPLHFGNGTRLTVT.

The chain links TRBV27 to TRBJ2-1; TRBD1 might be the D (6 bases). From germline, CDR1 is MNHEY and CDR2 SMNVEV (reference sequence). Trimming cost V 7 bases and J 2 bases, with 21 bases left between them. The CDR3 spans 17 residues. This CDR3 reads CASKIRDTLLAYNEQFF. In DNA, the CDR3 is TGTGCCAGCAAAATCCGGGACACCTTGCTCGCCTACAATGAGCAGTTCTTC.

This chain uses TRBV19 with TRBJ1-5, with a possible D match to TRBD1 (5 bases). The V and J ends lost 5 bases and 4 bases respectively, with 18 bases between them. Germline CDR1 LNHDA, CDR2 SQIVND (reference sequence). This CDR3 is built from 16 residues. The CDR3, as DNA: TGTGCCAGTAGTCCCTCAGCAGGGCGAGAGAATCAGCCCCAGCATTTT. It is translated as CASSPSAGRENQPQHF. The entire variable domain, with the rest obtained from reference TRBV19 and TRBJ1-5, is as follows: DGGITQSPKYLFRKEGQNVTLSCEQNLNHDAMYWYRQDPGQGLRLIYYSQIVNDFQKGDIAEGYSVSREKKESFPLTVTSAQKNPTAFYLCASSPSAGRENQPQHFGDGTRLSIL.

CDR3 nucleotides: TGTGCCAGCAGACCGGGACTCACGGGAGGGCAGTTCTTC. Residues: CASRPGLTGGQFF. The rearrangement joins TRBV9 to TRBJ2-1, with 7 nucleotides matching TRBD2. Losses at the gene ends were 5 bases for V and 12 bases for J; bases not matched to a gene: 11. The CDR3 extends over 13 amino acids. CDR1 and CDR2 from the germline V gene are SGDLS and YYNGEE.

The chain has TRBV9 and TRBJ1-4; perhaps TRBD1 as D (5 bases). V lost 6 bases to trimming and J lost 3 bases, with 9 bases between them. The CDR3 has 13 amino acids. Germline CDR1 is SGDLS and CDR2 is YYNGEE. The CDR3 loop reads CASNGHPNEKLFF. DNA for the CDR3: TGTGCCAGCAACGGACACCCTAATGAAAAACTGTTTTTT. Filled out from reference TRBV9 and TRBJ1-4, the complete variable domain reads DSGVTQTPKHLITATGQRVTLRCSPRSGDLSVYWYQQSLDQGLQFLIQYYNGEERAKGNILERFSAQQFPDLHSELNLSSLELGDSALYFCASNGHPNEKLFFGSGTQLSVL.

The rearrangement links TRBV28 to TRBJ2-2, with 7 bases that match TRBD1. Germline V gene sequence: CDR1 MDHEN, CDR2 SYDVKM. Trimming cost V 9 bases and J 2 bases; bases outside gene matches: 9. CDR3 length: 15 residues. The chain's CDR3 is CASITGTVNTGELFF. The CDR3 nucleotides are TGTGCCAGTATAACGGGGACAGTCAACACCGGGGAGCTGTTTTTT.

The sample holds one count of this clone. The rearrangement joins TRBV11-2 to TRBJ2-1; 8 bases are shared with TRBD2. From germline, CDR1 is SGHAT and CDR2 FQNNGV. This CDR3 is 16 amino acids long. V lost 1 base to trimming and J lost 6 bases; unmatched junction nucleotides: 8. As DNA, the CDR3 is TGTGCCAGCAGCTTAGCTCCAGCGGGGGAGGGCAATGAGCAGTTCTTC. Residues: CASSLAPAGEGNEQFF.

The J gene is TRBJ2-1, the V gene TRBV6-1; 7 nucleotides line up with TRBD2. CDR1 and CDR2 (germline): MNHNS, SASEGT. The CDR3 is 15 amino acids. Losses at the gene ends were 5 bases for V and 1 base for J; bases not matched to a gene: 5. In DNA, the CDR3 is TGTGCCAGCAGTCCGCTAGCGGTTTCCTACAATGAGCAGTTCTTC. Encoded protein: CASSPLAVSYNEQFF.